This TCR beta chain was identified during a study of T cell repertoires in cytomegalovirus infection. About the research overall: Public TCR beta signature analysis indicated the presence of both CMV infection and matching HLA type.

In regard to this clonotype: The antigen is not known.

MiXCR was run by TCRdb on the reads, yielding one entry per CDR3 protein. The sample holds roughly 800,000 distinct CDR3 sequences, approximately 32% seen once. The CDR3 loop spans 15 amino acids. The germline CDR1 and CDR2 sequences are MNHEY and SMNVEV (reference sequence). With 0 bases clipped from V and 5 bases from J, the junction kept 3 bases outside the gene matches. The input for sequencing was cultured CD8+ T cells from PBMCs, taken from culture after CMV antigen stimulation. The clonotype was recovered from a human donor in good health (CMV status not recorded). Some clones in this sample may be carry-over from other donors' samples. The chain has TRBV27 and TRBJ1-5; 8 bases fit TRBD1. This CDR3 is CASSLSTGEYQPQHF. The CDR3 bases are TGTGCCAGCAGTTTATCGACAGGGGAATATCAGCCCCAGCATTTT.